These 9 T cell receptor beta chains were all obtained from the same sample, sequenced in a study of blood T cell repertoires in COVID-19. Assay used: immunoSEQ multiplex PCR; TCRdb lists only in-frame clones, some missing. The table shows about 260,000 clones, with 70% to 85% occurring only once. The sequenced sample consisted of peripheral blood. The origin of the receptors is a woman older than 75 with acute or convalescent COVID-19.

V is TRBV7-9 and J is TRBJ1-5; D possibly corresponds to TRBD1 (5 bases). Trimming removed 2 bases at V and 2 bases at J, with 16 bases between. The CDR3 is 17 amino acids. Germline V gene data show CDR1 as SEHNR and CDR2 as FQNEAQ (reference sequence). Written as DNA, the CDR3 is TGTGCCAGCAGCTTACCTAAGCTCCCCAGGGGCAATCAGCCCCAGCATTTT. The encoded protein is CASSLPKLPRGNQPQHF.

This clone was seen more than once but under ten times. This chain connects TRBV7-2 to TRBJ2-1; 7 nucleotides match TRBD2. Germline V gene lookup returns CDR1 SGHTA and CDR2 FQGNSA. CDR3 length: 17 amino acids. With V trimmed by 0 bases and J by 0 bases, 5 bases remained unmatched. The CDR3 DNA sequence: TGTGCCAGCAGCTTAGCTAGCGGGTTGAGCTCCTACAATGAGCAGTTCTTC. Translating it yields CASSLASGLSSYNEQFF.

Of note for this clone: Other DNA sequences of this sample code for an identical CDR3. The chain carries TRBV30 and TRBJ2-5; possibly TRBD2 for D (6 bases). Germline V gene lookup returns CDR1 GTSNPN and CDR2 SVGIG (reference sequence). With 3 bases removed from V and 1 base from J, the gap between germline ends came to 9 bases. The CDR3 totals 13 residues. The CDR3 DNA reads as TGTGCCTGGAGAAGCGGGCGCCAAGAGACCCAGTACTTC. Residues: CAWRSGRQETQYF.

This chain uses TRBV2 with TRBJ1-5; TRBD1 might be the D (6 bases). The CDR3 length is 13 residues. CDR1 is SNHLY and CDR2 is FYNNEI in the germline V gene. V lost 6 bases, J lost 11 bases, and 17 bases lay in between. CDR3 bases: TGTGCCAGCAGGGGGACACTGGATACAGCCCAGCATTTT. Protein product: CASRGTLDTAQHF.

V gene TRBV6-6 combines with J gene TRBJ2-7, with 9 bases aligning to TRBD1. Germline V gene sequence: CDR1 MNHNY, CDR2 SVGAGI (reference sequence). This CDR3 has 14 amino acids. Unmatched junction bases numbered 9, after V lost 7 bases and J lost 5 bases. The CDR3 region has the DNA TGTGCCAGCAAAATAGACAGGGGGTGGGACGAGCAGTACTTC. Encoded protein: CASKIDRGWDEQYF.

This clone has just a few counts. The chain joins TRBV27 to TRBJ1-1; D not certain. V dropped 4 bases and J dropped 3 bases, with 9 bases sitting between them. The CDR3 is 13 residues long. Germline CDR1 is MNHEY and CDR2 is SMNVEV (reference sequence). In DNA form, the CDR3 reads TGTGCCAGCAGTTCGGGGTCGGACACTGAAGCTTTCTTT. Translated, it gives CASSSGSDTEAFF.

This clone was counted a single time. The genes are TRBV7-2 and TRBJ2-5; perhaps TRBD1 as D (5 bases). The germline V gene encodes CDR1 SGHTA and CDR2 FQGNSA. The V and J ends lost 1 base and 9 bases respectively, with 6 bases between them. This CDR3 region has 11 residues. CDR3 coding DNA: TGTGCCAGCAGCTTAGAGGGGTCCCAGTACTTC. Protein sequence: CASSLEGSQYF.

Written as DNA, the CDR3 is TGTGCCAGCAGTTACGGACAGTACAACAATGAGCAGTTCTTC. Amino acid sequence: CASSYGQYNNEQFF. The chain carries TRBV6-5 and TRBJ2-1; possible D gene TRBD1, 6 bases. V was trimmed by 2 bases and J by 5 bases, leaving 10 bases between them. The germline V gene has CDR1 MNHEY and CDR2 SVGAGI. The CDR3 is 14 amino acids.

This chain connects TRBV6-2 or TRBV6-3 to TRBJ2-3; 7 nucleotides match TRBD2. This CDR3 contains 16 residues. With 6 bases clipped from V and 4 bases from J, the junction kept 13 bases outside the gene matches. The germline V gene encodes CDR1 MNHEY and CDR2 SVGEGT. The CDR3, as DNA: TGTGCCAGCAGCAGCATGGTTGGGGGGGGTCCAGATACGCAGTATTTT. This sequence encodes CASSSMVGGGPDTQYF.